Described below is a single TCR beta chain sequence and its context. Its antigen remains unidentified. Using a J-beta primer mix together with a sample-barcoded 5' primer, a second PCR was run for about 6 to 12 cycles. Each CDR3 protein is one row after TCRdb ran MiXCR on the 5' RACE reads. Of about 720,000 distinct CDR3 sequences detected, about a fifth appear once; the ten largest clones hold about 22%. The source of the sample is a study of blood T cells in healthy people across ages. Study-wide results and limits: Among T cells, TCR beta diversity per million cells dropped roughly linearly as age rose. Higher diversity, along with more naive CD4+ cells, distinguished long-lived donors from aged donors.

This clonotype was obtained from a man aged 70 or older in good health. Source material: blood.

The CDR3 sequence: CASSLVSDRGVLGKTQYF. CDR3 in DNA: TGTGCCAGCAGCTTAGTCTCGGACAGGGGCGTTTTGGGGAAGACCCAGTACTTC. The chain joins TRBV7-9 to TRBJ2-5; TRBD1 matches at 9 bases. This CDR3 has 18 residues. The V and J ends lost 1 base and 6 bases, in that order; junction bases with no gene match: 15. Germline V CDR1 and CDR2: SEHNR, FQNEAQ (reference sequence).